The rows below give T cell receptor beta chains drawn from one sample of a study of T cells in Graves' hyperthyroidism and ophthalmopathy. From the multiplex PCR reads, TCRdb called clonotypes with MiXCR, one entry per CDR3 protein. Of roughly 290,000 distinct CDR3 sequences in the sample, roughly 15% were seen once. Sequences were obtained from blood. These receptors originate from a woman aged 40 to 49 with Graves' hyperthyroidism. The CDR3 runs from the conserved cysteine through the conserved F or W. Each record gives: J gene, V gene, clone size, D gene, CDR3 DNA, CDR3 protein. D genes are given only for firm matches. Clone size is shown for a subset of rows, as once, few, many or a class of expanded clone.

TRBJ1-2	TRBV7-9	many	.	TGTGCCAGCAGCTCTCTGGGGGTCCACTATGGCTACACCTTC	CASSSLGVHYGYTF
TRBJ1-2	TRBV2	many	.	TGTGCCAGCAGTGAGGGCCAGACTGTCTATGGCTACACCTTC	CASSEGQTVYGYTF
TRBJ1-2	TRBV30	many	.	TGTGCGGAAGGCGGCTACACCTTC	CAEGGYTF
TRBJ1-2	TRBV13	few	TRBD1	TGTGCCAGCAGCCTTAGGACAGGGCCGACTAACTATGGCTACACCTTC	CASSLRTGPTNYGYTF
TRBJ2-7	TRBV6-1	many	.	TGTGCCAGCAGTGAATTTGTTGGATCCTACGAGCAGTACTTC	CASSEFVGSYEQYF
TRBJ1-4	TRBV15	few	.	TGTGCCACCAGCAGAGATCGTACTGAAAAACTGTTTTTT	CATSRDRTEKLFF
TRBJ2-7	TRBV2	many	.	TGTGCCAGCAGTGAGCTAGGAGGGGGCGAGCAGTACTTC	CASSELGGGEQYF
TRBJ2-1	TRBV29-1	few	TRBD1	TGCAGCGCCGGGGTTAGGGACAGGGGGAATGAGCAGTTCTTC	CSAGVRDRGNEQFF
TRBJ2-6	TRBV7-3	few	TRBD1	TGTGCCAGCAGCTCAGGTCGGGGACAGGGGGCTTCTGGGGCCAACGTCCTGACTTTC	CASSSGRGQGASGANVLTF
TRBJ1-1	TRBV30	few	.	TGTGCCTGGAGTTATGGAGGGGGTGGCACTGAAGCTTTCTTT	CAWSYGGGGTEAFF
TRBJ1-4	TRBV19	many	TRBD1	TGTGCCAGTAGTATCCCGGGACAGACCGAAAAACTGTTTTTT	CASSIPGQTEKLFF
TRBJ2-5	TRBV2	many	.	TGTGCCAGCAGTGAGAACAGCCAAGAGACCCAGTACTTC	CASSENSQETQYF
TRBJ2-1	TRBV3-1	many	.	TGTGCCAGCAGCCAAGGGATGGAGCAGTTCTTC	CASSQGMEQFF
TRBJ2-1	TRBV11-2	.	TRBD2	TGTGCCAGCAGACAACCCGGGACTAGCGGAACCTACAATGAGCAGTTCTTC	CASRQPGTSGTYNEQFF
TRBJ1-6	TRBV7-2	.	.	TGTGCCAGCAGCTTAGACAGGTTGAATTCACTCCTCCACTTT	CASSLDRLNSLLHF
TRBJ1-1	TRBV29-1	many	.	TGCAGCGTTTATGCTCACACTGAAGCTTTCTTT	CSVYAHTEAFF
TRBJ2-6	TRBV7-3	.	.	TGTGCCAGCAGCAAGGGACCCCGGACGGGGGCCAACGTCCTGACTTTC	CASSKGPRTGANVLTF
TRBJ1-4	TRBV10-3	.	.	TGTGCCATCTCCCCTGGGGGGGTTAAGGAAAAACTGTTTTTT	CAISPGGVKEKLFF
TRBJ1-1	TRBV7-2	.	TRBD1	TGTGCCAGCAGCTTACAAACAGGGGGTGGGACTGAAGCTTTCTTT	CASSLQTGGGTEAFF
TRBJ1-2	TRBV7-9	.	.	TGTGCCAGCAGCTTCTTCCGGGGCCGAAGAGTTACGAGAGAGGGCTACACCTTC	CASSFFRGRRVTREGYTF
TRBJ1-1	TRBV12-3/TRBV12-4	many	.	TGTGCCAGCAGTTTACCCTACACCGAAGCTTTCTTT	CASSLPYTEAFF
TRBJ2-3	TRBV20-1	many	.	TGCAGTGCCCCCCGACTAGGAACCACAGATACGCAGTATTTT	CSAPRLGTTDTQYF
TRBJ2-3	TRBV3-1	many	.	TGTGCCAGCAGCCAGGCCACCCCCACACACACCGATACGCAGTATTTT	CASSQATPTHTDTQYF
TRBJ1-3	TRBV29-1	few	.	TGCAGCGTTGGGGGGGGGCTAACTGGAAACACCATATATTTT	CSVGGGLTGNTIYF
TRBJ2-7	TRBV11-2	few	TRBD1	TGTGCCAGCAGACGGGGATCGGACAGGGGGATTATGCGGTACTTC	CASRRGSDRGIMRYF
TRBJ1-5	TRBV29-1	many	.	TGCAGCGTTGCAGGGGCTCCTAATCAGCCCCAGCATTTT	CSVAGAPNQPQHF
TRBJ1-5	TRBV24-1	few	TRBD1	TGTGCCACCAGTGATTCGACAGGGATCAATCAGCCCCAGCATTTT	CATSDSTGINQPQHF
TRBJ2-1	TRBV7-3	.	.	TGTGCCAGCACCGCCCGGTGGACTCCAAGTGAGCAGTTCTTC	CASTARWTPSEQFF
TRBJ2-2	TRBV19	.	.	TGTGCCACCTCCTCTCAGGGAAACACCGGGGAGCTGTTTTTT	CATSSQGNTGELFF
TRBJ2-7	TRBV5-1	.	TRBD2	TGCGCCAGCAGCTCTAGCGGGAGGGCCTCCTACGAGCAGTACTTC	CASSSSGRASYEQYF
TRBJ1-6	TRBV2	few	.	TGTGCCGGCTCGAGGGGGGGTCCACCCCTCCACTTT	CAGSRGGPPLHF
TRBJ1-5	TRBV19	few	TRBD1	TGTGCCAGTAGTATTGACAGGGCCCAGCCCCAGCATTTT	CASSIDRAQPQHF
TRBJ1-6	TRBV19	many	.	TGTGCCAGTAGTTACAGGGATTCACCCCTCCACTTT	CASSYRDSPLHF
TRBJ1-3	TRBV7-9	.	.	TGTGCCAGCAGCTCGGTCTACTCTGGAAACACCATATATTTT	CASSSVYSGNTIYF
TRBJ2-7	TRBV29-1	.	.	TGCAGCGTTGAAAGTAATTGGGAGCAGTACTTC	CSVESNWEQYF
TRBJ1-5	TRBV7-9	many	TRBD1	TGTGCCAGCAGCTCCCGGGACAGGGCTAATCAGCCCCAGCATTTT	CASSSRDRANQPQHF
TRBJ2-1	TRBV6-2/TRBV6-3	few	.	TGTGCCAGCAGTTACCAGGGGAACAATGAGCAGTTCTTC	CASSYQGNNEQFF
TRBJ1-4	TRBV7-8	few	.	TGTGCCAGCAGCCTCCGGGTCTCGGGGGCAACTAATGAAAAACTGTTTTTT	CASSLRVSGATNEKLFF
TRBJ2-3	TRBV7-3	many	TRBD2	TGTGCCAGCAGCCCCACCTTTCGCGGGAGTGGGGAGAATACGCAGTATTTT	CASSPTFRGSGENTQYF
TRBJ2-4	TRBV2	many	.	TGTGCCAGCAGGTACATAACAGGGAGAGGCTCCAAAAACATTCAGTACTTC	CASRYITGRGSKNIQYF
TRBJ2-1	TRBV3-1	many	.	TGTGCCAGCAGCCAAGAAGGGAATGAGCAGTTCTTC	CASSQEGNEQFF
TRBJ2-7	TRBV20-1	many	TRBD1	TGCAGTGTTGAAGACCCCACAGGGGTGCGGGAGCAGTACTTC	CSVEDPTGVREQYF
TRBJ2-1	TRBV27	.	.	TGTGCCAGCAGTTCTAGTGTGGGCTCCTACAATGAGCAGTTCTTC	CASSSSVGSYNEQFF
TRBJ2-1	TRBV6-9	few	.	TGTGCCAGCAGTTGGGACCCGTACAATGAGCAGTTCTTC	CASSWDPYNEQFF
TRBJ2-1	TRBV3-1	many	.	TGTGCCAGCAGCCACCTCGGAGGGGACAATGAGCAGTTCTTC	CASSHLGGDNEQFF
TRBJ1-5	TRBV28	many	.	TGTGCCAGCACGACGGGGAATCAGCCCCAGCATTTT	CASTTGNQPQHF
TRBJ2-1	TRBV28	medium-sized	TRBD2	TGTGCCAGCAGTAGAATGGGACTAGCGGGAGTTGAGCAGTTCTTC	CASSRMGLAGVEQFF
TRBJ1-2	TRBV7-9	.	.	TGTGCCAGCACCGGGGGGACCTATGGCTACACCTTC	CASTGGTYGYTF
TRBJ1-6	TRBV9	few	TRBD1	TGTGCCAGCAGCGCACCGACCGGGACAGACTCTAGCTCCTATAATTCACCCCTCCACTTT	CASSAPTGTDSSSYNSPLHF
TRBJ2-7	TRBV12-3/TRBV12-4	.	.	TGTGCCAGCAGTCCCTGGGATGTCGGAGGTTCCTACGAGCAGTACTTC	CASSPWDVGGSYEQYF
TRBJ2-3	TRBV12-5	.	TRBD2	TGTGCTAGTGCCCCGGGACTAGGGCAGGATACGCAGTATTTT	CASAPGLGQDTQYF
TRBJ2-1	TRBV4-2	.	TRBD2	TGTGCCAGCAGCCAAGACGGGCGCCTAGGGCTAGCGGGAGGTGGTGAGCAGTTCTTC	CASSQDGRLGLAGGGEQFF
TRBJ2-3	TRBV12-3/TRBV12-4	many	TRBD2	TGTGCCAGCAGTTCCCAAACGACTAGCGGGCCAACAGATACGCAGTATTTT	CASSSQTTSGPTDTQYF
TRBJ2-2	TRBV7-3	many	.	TGTGCCAGCGCGGAGGGGAACACCGGGGAGCTGTTTTTT	CASAEGNTGELFF
TRBJ1-1	TRBV4-1	many	.	TGCGCCAGCAGCCATGTCCTTAGGCGAACTGAAGCTTTCTTT	CASSHVLRRTEAFF
TRBJ1-5	TRBV9	many	.	TGTGCCAGCAGCGCCTCAGCAGGGGCGACCGAAGAGCCCCAGCATTTT	CASSASAGATEEPQHF
TRBJ2-1	TRBV7-8	many	TRBD2	TGTGCCAGCAGCCGATTGACTAGCGGGCAAGACAATGAGCAGTTCTTC	CASSRLTSGQDNEQFF